This T cell receptor beta chain was profiled in a study of CD8 T cells in Susac syndrome. CD8+ and CD4+ T cells from blood underwent TCR beta sequencing. Treatment-naive patients with stable or active relapsing-remitting disease served as multiple sclerosis controls. TEMRA cells were enriched by FACS, and CD4+ and CD8+ T cells were negatively isolated. Reverse transcription of 0.5 to 1 ug RNA was performed with random hexamers. TCRdb passed the immunoSEQ multiplex PCR reads through MiXCR, listing each CDR3 protein once. This sample has roughly 400,000 distinct CDR3 sequences, with around 85% found just once. V was cut by 3 bases and J by 1 base, with 6 bases left in between. The CDR3 is made up of 13 amino acids. Germline CDR1 reads SNHLY; CDR2 reads FYNNEI.

The clonotype originates from a human donor with multiple sclerosis. Sequenced: CD8+ T cells from PBMCs. The chain carries TRBV2 and TRBJ1-1, with no clear D. The CDR3 is CASSDRPNTEAFF. The CDR3 DNA follows: TGTGCCAGCAGTGACCGCCCGAACACTGAAGCTTTCTTT.